The rows below give T cell receptor beta chains drawn from one sample of a study of vaccination and CD4 T cells after COVID-19. Each CDR3 protein gets one entry after TCRdb re-called the PCR reads with MiXCR. This table holds about 11,000 distinct CDR3 sequences, 56% found once. Their recognized antigens are unknown. Sequenced material: CD4+ T cells from blood, cultured in vitro. The source is a human donor who had recovered from COVID-19. CDR3s include the opening cysteine and the closing phenylalanine or tryptophan. A D gene is named only where the DNA matches it firmly. Some rows have no size entry. The others give once, few or many, or a class for an expanded clone.

TRBJ1-1	TRBV20-1	few	.	TGCAGTGCTAGTAGGCCAGGAAAAGCTTTCTTT	CSASRPGKAFF
TRBJ2-2	TRBV5-4	.	.	TGTGCCAGCAGGGGGGCCTCGAACACCGGGGAGCTGTTTTTT	CASRGASNTGELFF
TRBJ2-7	TRBV30	few	TRBD1	TGTGCCTGCCTAGGGGACAGTGGTAAATCCTACGAGCAGTACTTC	CACLGDSGKSYEQYF
TRBJ1-5	TRBV27	.	.	TGTGCCAGCAGAGGGACACCTAATCAGCCCCAGCATTTT	CASRGTPNQPQHF
TRBJ2-5	TRBV7-8	.	TRBD2	TGTGCCAGCAGCTTAGGACTAGCGGGAGGGCAAGAGACCCAGTACTTC	CASSLGLAGGQETQYF
TRBJ2-2	TRBV5-1	once	TRBD1	TGCGCCAGCAGCTTGGACAGGGGCACCGGGGAGCTGTTTTTT	CASSLDRGTGELFF
TRBJ2-4	TRBV18	.	TRBD2	TGTGCCAGCTCATCTACTACTAGGGAGGGCATTCAGTACTTC	CASSSTTREGIQYF
TRBJ1-5	TRBV6-1	once	TRBD1	TGTGCCAGCACAACAGGGGGCATGGGTAGCAATCAGCCCCAGCATTTT	CASTTGGMGSNQPQHF
TRBJ2-3	TRBV20-1	.	.	TGCAGTGCTAGAGTTCGGACGGTAGATACGCAGTATTTT	CSARVRTVDTQYF
TRBJ1-5	TRBV4-1	.	TRBD1	TGCGCCAGCAGCCAACCCTCAGGGGGTCAGCCCCAGCATTTT	CASSQPSGGQPQHF
TRBJ1-1	TRBV6-2/TRBV6-3	.	TRBD1	TGTGCCAGCCACCGAGGGGACAGGGTGCGCACTGAAGCTTTCTTT	CASHRGDRVRTEAFF
TRBJ1-1	TRBV7-9	.	.	TGTGCCAGCAGCTCATTACAGGTCCTGAACACTGAAGCTTTCTTT	CASSSLQVLNTEAFF
TRBJ1-6	TRBV7-2	.	TRBD1	TGTGCCAGCAGCTTCGTCTTTCGGACAGGGGTGGATTCACCCCTCCACTTT	CASSFVFRTGVDSPLHF
TRBJ2-7	TRBV6-2/TRBV6-3	.	.	TGTGCCAGCAGACGTGGGGGTAGCCCCTACGAGCAGTACTTC	CASRRGGSPYEQYF
TRBJ1-1	TRBV15	.	.	TGTGCCACCAGCACCTCCTGGTACTTGAACACTGAAGCTTTCTTT	CATSTSWYLNTEAFF
TRBJ2-1	TRBV29-1	.	TRBD1	TGCAGCGCAGAGCGACAGGGCTACAATGAGCAGTTCTTC	CSAERQGYNEQFF
TRBJ2-7	TRBV5-1	.	.	TGCGCCAGCAGCTCCTTGGGGTCCTACGAGCAGTACTTC	CASSSLGSYEQYF
TRBJ2-1	TRBV6-5	once	.	TGTGCCAGCAGTTCCCTCAGACGGAACAATGAGCAGTTCTTC	CASSSLRRNNEQFF
TRBJ1-2	TRBV19	.	.	TGTGCCAGTAGTTCGCTGGGATACCATGGCTACACCTTC	CASSSLGYHGYTF
TRBJ2-7	TRBV11-1	.	TRBD2	TGTGCCAGCAGCCCTCCGGGACTAGCGGCGTACGAGCAGTACTTC	CASSPPGLAAYEQYF
TRBJ2-2	TRBV9	.	.	TGTGCCAGCAGCGCGGGTACGAGCACCGGGGAGCTGTTTTTT	CASSAGTSTGELFF
TRBJ1-3	TRBV7-9	.	.	TGTGCCAGCAGCCGAAACAGGGTAGTCTCTGGAAACACCATATATTTT	CASSRNRVVSGNTIYF
TRBJ2-1	TRBV10-1	few	TRBD2	TGCGCCAGCAGTGATCCAGCGGGAGCAAACAATGAGCAGTTCTTC	CASSDPAGANNEQFF
TRBJ1-5	TRBV6-1	few	TRBD1	TGTGCCAGCAGTGCGGGACAGGGGGTGGGTCAGCCCCAGCATTTT	CASSAGQGVGQPQHF
TRBJ2-3	TRBV2	few	TRBD2	TGTGCCAGCACCATGGCGGGGGGGACAGATACGCAGTATTTT	CASTMAGGTDTQYF
TRBJ2-3	TRBV19	.	TRBD2	TGTGCCAGTAGGATAGCGGGACGGGGTGATACGCAGTATTTT	CASRIAGRGDTQYF
TRBJ2-7	TRBV27	.	.	TGTGCCAGCAGTTTAGACTGGGGGAGGTGGATATCCTACGAGCAGTACTTC	CASSLDWGRWISYEQYF
TRBJ1-3	TRBV6-1	.	.	TGTGCCAGCACCGACCGGTTGGTGCCTGGAAACACCATATATTTT	CASTDRLVPGNTIYF
TRBJ1-5	TRBV12-3/TRBV12-4	medium-sized	.	TGTGCCAGCGGACCTCGGGGGGCTAGCAGCAATCAGCCCCAGCATTTT	CASGPRGASSNQPQHF
TRBJ1-6	TRBV10-3	once	TRBD1	TGTGCCATCAGTTCCGGACAGGGATCATTCTATAATTCACCCCTCCACTTT	CAISSGQGSFYNSPLHF
TRBJ1-4	TRBV30	few	.	TGTGCCTGGAGTTTCCTGGGTACTAATGAAAAACTGTTTTTT	CAWSFLGTNEKLFF
TRBJ1-1	TRBV6-5	.	.	TGTGCCAGCAGTTACTCGGAAGGGGCTGGCACTGAAGCTTTCTTT	CASSYSEGAGTEAFF
TRBJ1-3	TRBV14	once	.	TGTGCCAGCAGCCAACAATGGAGGGTTTCGGCGGTGGAAAACACCATATATTTT	CASSQQWRVSAVENTIYF
TRBJ2-7	TRBV11-2	once	.	TGTGCCAGCAGCCGACCCCCAGGGACCTACGAGCAGTACTTC	CASSRPPGTYEQYF
TRBJ1-1	TRBV3-1	.	.	TGTGCCAGCAGCCAGGGTCAGACAAGACCGAACACTGAAGCTTTCTTT	CASSQGQTRPNTEAFF
TRBJ2-2	TRBV19	.	.	TGTGCCAGTAGTATGGCCTTGACCGGGGAGCTGTTTTTT	CASSMALTGELFF
TRBJ1-3	TRBV7-2	.	TRBD1	TGTGCCAGCAGCTTAGCCGGGACAGCCTCTGGAAACACCATATATTTT	CASSLAGTASGNTIYF
TRBJ2-5	TRBV10-2	.	TRBD2	TGCGCCAGCAGTCTAGCGACGGGGGGGTCAGAGACCCAGTACTTC	CASSLATGGSETQYF
TRBJ2-3	TRBV7-3	hyperexpanded	TRBD2	TGTGCCAGCAGCTTAACAGGCCCTAGCGGGGGGAGCACAGATACGCAGTATTTT	CASSLTGPSGGSTDTQYF
TRBJ2-7	TRBV24-1	.	.	TGTGCCACCAGTGATACAGGGACATACGAGCAGTACTTC	CATSDTGTYEQYF
TRBJ1-5	TRBV7-8	.	.	TGTGCCAGCAGCTTGTACACAGGAAGCAATCAGCCCCAGCATTTT	CASSLYTGSNQPQHF
TRBJ1-2	TRBV11-2	few	.	TGTGCCAGCAGCTTAGTAGGTGGGGATGGCTACACCTTC	CASSLVGGDGYTF
TRBJ2-7	TRBV6-2/TRBV6-3	.	TRBD2	TGTGCCAGCAGTAAGGGACTAGCGGGAAACTACGAGCAGTACTTC	CASSKGLAGNYEQYF
TRBJ1-1	TRBV28	.	.	TGTGCCAGCAGTTTACGGGAGACAGTATTT	CASSLRETVF
TRBJ1-1	TRBV5-1	.	.	TGCGCCAGCAGCCCTCTCGCGGGGAGAGAGACTGAAGCTTTCTTT	CASSPLAGRETEAFF
TRBJ2-3	TRBV24-1	.	TRBD1	TGTGCCACCAGTGAACCCCGGACAGGGCCAAGCCCTTATACGCAGTATTTT	CATSEPRTGPSPYTQYF
TRBJ2-5	TRBV7-6	.	.	TGTGCCAGCAGCGCGCGACCAGTTGTTGGTGGAGAGACCCAGTACTTC	CASSARPVVGGETQYF
TRBJ1-1	TRBV28	.	.	TGTGCCAGCAGTTTAAGGGCCCAGGGTAAAACTGAAGCTTTCTTT	CASSLRAQGKTEAFF
TRBJ2-5	TRBV28	.	TRBD1	TGTGCCAGCAGTTTACCGGACAGGAATCAAGAGACCCAGTACTTC	CASSLPDRNQETQYF
TRBJ1-2	TRBV6-2/TRBV6-3	few	TRBD1	TGTGCCAGCTCAGGACAGGGGAACTATGGCTACACCTTC	CASSGQGNYGYTF
TRBJ1-5	TRBV12-1	few	.	TGTGCCAGCAGCTTTAGTTGTGTTCAGGGGAGGCAGCCCCAGCATTTT	CASSFSCVQGRQPQHF
TRBJ1-5	TRBV19	.	TRBD1	TGTGCCAGTGAAACCCGGGACAGATATAGCAATCAGCCCCAGCATTTT	CASETRDRYSNQPQHF
TRBJ1-5	TRBV27	few	.	TGTGCCAGCAGTCCAGACAGTTTTTATCAGCCCCAGCATTTT	CASSPDSFYQPQHF